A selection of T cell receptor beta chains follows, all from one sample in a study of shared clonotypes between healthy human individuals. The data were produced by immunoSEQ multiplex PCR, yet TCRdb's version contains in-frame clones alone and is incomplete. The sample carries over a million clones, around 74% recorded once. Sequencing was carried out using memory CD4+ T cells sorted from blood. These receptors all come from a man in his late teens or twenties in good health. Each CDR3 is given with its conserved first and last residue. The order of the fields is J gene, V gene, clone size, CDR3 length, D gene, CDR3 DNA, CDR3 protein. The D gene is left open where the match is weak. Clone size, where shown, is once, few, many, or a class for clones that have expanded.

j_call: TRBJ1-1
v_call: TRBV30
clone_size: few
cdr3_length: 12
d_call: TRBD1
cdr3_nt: TGTGCCTGGAAGTTCCGGACAGGGAAAGCTTTCTTT
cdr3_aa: CAWKFRTGKAFF

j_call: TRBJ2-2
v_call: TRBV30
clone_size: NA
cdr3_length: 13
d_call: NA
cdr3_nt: TGTGCCGGCCCGGGAGTCCAAACCGGGGAGCTGTTTTTT
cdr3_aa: CAGPGVQTGELFF

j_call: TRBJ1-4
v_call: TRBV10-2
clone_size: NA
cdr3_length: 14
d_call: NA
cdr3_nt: TGCGCCAGCTGGGGGGCGCAGTTGGGTGAAAAACTGTTTTTT
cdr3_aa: CASWGAQLGEKLFF

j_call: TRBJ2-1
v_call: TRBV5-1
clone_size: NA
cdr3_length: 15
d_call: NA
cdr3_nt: TGCGCCAGCAGCCCAGGGGGCGGGAGTGGTAATGAGCAGTTCTTC
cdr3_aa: CASSPGGGSGNEQFF

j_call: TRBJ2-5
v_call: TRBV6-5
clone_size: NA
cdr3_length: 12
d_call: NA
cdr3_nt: TGTGCCAGCAGCAGGAGACAAGAGACCCAGTACTTC
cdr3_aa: CASSRRQETQYF

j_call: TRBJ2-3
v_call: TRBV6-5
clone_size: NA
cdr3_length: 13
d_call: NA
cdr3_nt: TGTGCCAGCAGTTACTCGGGGACCTATACGCAGTATTTT
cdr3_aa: CASSYSGTYTQYF

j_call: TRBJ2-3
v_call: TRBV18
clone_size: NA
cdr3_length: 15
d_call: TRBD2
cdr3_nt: TGTGCCAGCTCACCGGGAGGGACTAGTCAATCCTCGCAGTATTTT
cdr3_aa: CASSPGGTSQSSQYF

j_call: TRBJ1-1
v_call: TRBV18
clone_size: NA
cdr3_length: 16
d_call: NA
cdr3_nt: TGTGCCAGCTCACCTCCAGGGGCATCATCCAACACTGAAGCTTTCTTT
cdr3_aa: CASSPPGASSNTEAFF

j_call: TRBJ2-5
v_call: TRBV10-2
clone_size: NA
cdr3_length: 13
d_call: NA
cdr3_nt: TGCGCCACGCGAGTAGCAGGGCTCGAGACCCAGTACTTC
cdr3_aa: CATRVAGLETQYF

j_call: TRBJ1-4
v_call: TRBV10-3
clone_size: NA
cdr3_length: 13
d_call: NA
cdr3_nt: TGTGCCAGTGCGCAGGTCACTAATGAAAAACTGTTTTTT
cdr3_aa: CASAQVTNEKLFF

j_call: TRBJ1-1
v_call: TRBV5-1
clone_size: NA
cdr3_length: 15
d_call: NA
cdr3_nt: TGCGCCAGCAGCTTGGCCATGGGGGCGGACACTGAAGCTTTCTTT
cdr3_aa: CASSLAMGADTEAFF

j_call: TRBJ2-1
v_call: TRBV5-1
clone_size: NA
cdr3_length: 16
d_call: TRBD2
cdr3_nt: TGCGCCAGCAGCTCTCACTCGGGACTAGCTTCGAATGAGCAGTTCTTC
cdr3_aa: CASSSHSGLASNEQFF

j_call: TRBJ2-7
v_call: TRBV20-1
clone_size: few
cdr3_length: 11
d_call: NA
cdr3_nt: TGCAGCCGCGGATCGGGGTACGAGCAGTACTTC
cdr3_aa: CSRGSGYEQYF

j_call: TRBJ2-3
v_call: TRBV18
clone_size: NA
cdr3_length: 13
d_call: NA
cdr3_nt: TGTGCCAGCTCACCACCGACGACGGATACGCAGTATTTT
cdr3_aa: CASSPPTTDTQYF

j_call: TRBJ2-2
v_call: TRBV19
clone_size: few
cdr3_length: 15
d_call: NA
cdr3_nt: TGTGCCAGTCACCTGGGGGCAGACTCAACCGGGGAGCTGTTTTTT
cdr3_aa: CASHLGADSTGELFF

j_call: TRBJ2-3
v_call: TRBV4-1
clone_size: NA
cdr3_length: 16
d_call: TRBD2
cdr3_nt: TGCGCCAGCAGCCAAGATAGCGGGTCCCTCACAGATACGCAGTATTTT
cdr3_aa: CASSQDSGSLTDTQYF

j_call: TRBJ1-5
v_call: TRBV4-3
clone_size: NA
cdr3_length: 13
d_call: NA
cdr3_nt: TGCGCCAGCAGCCAAGAGAGGGAGCAGCCCCAGCATTTT
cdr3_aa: CASSQEREQPQHF

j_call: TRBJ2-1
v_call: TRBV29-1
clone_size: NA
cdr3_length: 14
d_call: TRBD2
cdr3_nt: TGCAGCGCTCTTCGCGGGAGCTCCTACAATGAGCAGTTCTTC
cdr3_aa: CSALRGSSYNEQFF

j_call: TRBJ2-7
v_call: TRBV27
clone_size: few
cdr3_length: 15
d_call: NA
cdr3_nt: TGTGCCAGCAGCTCCGGAGGAACGGGGGCCCACGAGCAGTACTTC
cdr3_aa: CASSSGGTGAHEQYF

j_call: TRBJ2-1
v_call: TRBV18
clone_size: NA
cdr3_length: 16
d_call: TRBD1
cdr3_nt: TGTGCCAGCTCCCCCAGCTGGGACAGGGGGTACAATGAGCAGTTCTTC
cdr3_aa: CASSPSWDRGYNEQFF

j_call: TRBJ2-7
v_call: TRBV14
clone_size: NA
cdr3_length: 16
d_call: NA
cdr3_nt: TGTGCCAGCAGCCAAGATACCCGGGACCCCTCCTACGAGCAGTACTTC
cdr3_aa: CASSQDTRDPSYEQYF

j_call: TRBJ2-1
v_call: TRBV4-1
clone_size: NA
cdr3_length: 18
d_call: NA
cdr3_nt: TGCGCCAGCAGCCAAGATGTAGTTGCTAGTAACTCCTACAATGAGCAGTTCTTC
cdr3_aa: CASSQDVVASNSYNEQFF

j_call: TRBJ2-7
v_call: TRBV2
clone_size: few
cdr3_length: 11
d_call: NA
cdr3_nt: TGTGCCAGCAGTCGAGCCTACGAGCAGTACTTC
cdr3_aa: CASSRAYEQYF

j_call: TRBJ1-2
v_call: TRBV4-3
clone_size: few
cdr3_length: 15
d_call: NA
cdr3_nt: TGCGCCAGCAGCCAAGTGGTTGGCGGGGTGGGTGGCTACACCTTC
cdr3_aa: CASSQVVGGVGGYTF

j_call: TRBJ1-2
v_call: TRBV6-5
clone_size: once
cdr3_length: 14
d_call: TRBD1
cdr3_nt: TGTGCCAGCAGCTCCAACGGACAGGGGTGGATTTACACCTTC
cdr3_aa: CASSSNGQGWIYTF

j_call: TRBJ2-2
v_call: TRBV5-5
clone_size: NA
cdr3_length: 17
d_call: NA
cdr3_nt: TGTGCCAGCAGCCCCCGGGACGCCTCGAGGAACACCGGGGAGCTGTTTTTT
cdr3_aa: CASSPRDASRNTGELFF

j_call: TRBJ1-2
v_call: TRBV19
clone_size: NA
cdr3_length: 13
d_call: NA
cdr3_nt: TGTGCCAGCCGGGAAGGACTGAACTATGGCTACACCTTC
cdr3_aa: CASREGLNYGYTF

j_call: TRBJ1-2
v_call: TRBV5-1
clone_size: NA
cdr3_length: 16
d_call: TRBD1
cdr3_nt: TGCGCCAGCAGCCAACACCATGCCGGGACAGGGGGCGTCTACACCTTC
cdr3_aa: CASSQHHAGTGGVYTF

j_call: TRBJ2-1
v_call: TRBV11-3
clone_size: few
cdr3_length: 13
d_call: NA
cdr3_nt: TGTGCCAGCAGCTTAGATCTACTAGCTGCGCAGTTCTTC
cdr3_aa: CASSLDLLAAQFF

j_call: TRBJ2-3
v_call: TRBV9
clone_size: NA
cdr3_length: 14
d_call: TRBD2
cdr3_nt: TGTGCCAGCAGCGTTAGCGGGAGTTCAGATACGCAGTATTTT
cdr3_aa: CASSVSGSSDTQYF

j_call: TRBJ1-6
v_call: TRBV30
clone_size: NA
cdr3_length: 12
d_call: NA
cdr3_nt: TGTGCCTGGAGTGGGCGGGATTCACCCCTCCACTTT
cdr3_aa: CAWSGRDSPLHF

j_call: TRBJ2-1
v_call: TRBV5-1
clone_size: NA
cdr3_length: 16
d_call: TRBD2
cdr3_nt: TGCGCCAGCAGCTTGGGGGGGACTAGCTTACTTAATGAGCAGTTCTTC
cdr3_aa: CASSLGGTSLLNEQFF

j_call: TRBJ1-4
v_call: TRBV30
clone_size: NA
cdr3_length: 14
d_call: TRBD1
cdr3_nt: TGTGCCTGGAGCCCAGGGGGCGCGAATGAAAAACTGTTTTTT
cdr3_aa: CAWSPGGANEKLFF

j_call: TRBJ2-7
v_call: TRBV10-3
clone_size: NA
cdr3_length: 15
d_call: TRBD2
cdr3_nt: TGTGCCATCAGTGTGACCGGGACTAGCGGGAGCGAGCAGTACTTC
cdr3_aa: CAISVTGTSGSEQYF

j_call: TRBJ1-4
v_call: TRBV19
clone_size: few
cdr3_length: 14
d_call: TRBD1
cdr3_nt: TGTGCCAGTAGGCGGGGACAGATTAATGAAAAACTGTTTTTT
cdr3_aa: CASRRGQINEKLFF

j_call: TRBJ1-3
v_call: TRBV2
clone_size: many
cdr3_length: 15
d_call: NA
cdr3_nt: TGTGCCAGCAGTGAAGCGCGGGGGGCTGGAAACACCATATATTTT
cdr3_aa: CASSEARGAGNTIYF

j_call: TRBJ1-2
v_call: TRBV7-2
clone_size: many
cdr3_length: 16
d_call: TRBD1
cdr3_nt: TGTGCCAGCAGCTCTGGACAGGGGTCTACTAACTATGGCTACACCTTC
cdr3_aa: CASSSGQGSTNYGYTF

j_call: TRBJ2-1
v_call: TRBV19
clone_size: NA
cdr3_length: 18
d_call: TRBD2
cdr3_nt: TGTGCCAGTAGTACCACCTTCCCTCTAGCGGGGGCTAAAAATGAGCAGTTCTTC
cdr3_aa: CASSTTFPLAGAKNEQFF

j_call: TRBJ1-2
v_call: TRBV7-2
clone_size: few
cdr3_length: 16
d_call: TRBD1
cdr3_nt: TGTGCCAGCAGCTTAGGGGGACAGGGGGCGCTTCAGGGCTACACCTTC
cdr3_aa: CASSLGGQGALQGYTF

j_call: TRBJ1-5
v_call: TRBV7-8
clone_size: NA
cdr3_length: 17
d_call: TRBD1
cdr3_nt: TGTGCCAGCAGCTTAGGGGACAGGGGCTATAGCAATCAGCCCCAGCATTTT
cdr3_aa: CASSLGDRGYSNQPQHF

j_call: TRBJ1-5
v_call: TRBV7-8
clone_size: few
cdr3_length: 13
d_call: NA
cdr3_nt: TGTGCCAGCAGCCTGACAGACAATCAGCCCCAGCATTTT
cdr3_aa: CASSLTDNQPQHF

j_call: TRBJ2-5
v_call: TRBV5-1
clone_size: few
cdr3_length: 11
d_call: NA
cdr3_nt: TGCGCCAGCAGCGACCAAGAGACCCAGTACTTC
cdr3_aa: CASSDQETQYF